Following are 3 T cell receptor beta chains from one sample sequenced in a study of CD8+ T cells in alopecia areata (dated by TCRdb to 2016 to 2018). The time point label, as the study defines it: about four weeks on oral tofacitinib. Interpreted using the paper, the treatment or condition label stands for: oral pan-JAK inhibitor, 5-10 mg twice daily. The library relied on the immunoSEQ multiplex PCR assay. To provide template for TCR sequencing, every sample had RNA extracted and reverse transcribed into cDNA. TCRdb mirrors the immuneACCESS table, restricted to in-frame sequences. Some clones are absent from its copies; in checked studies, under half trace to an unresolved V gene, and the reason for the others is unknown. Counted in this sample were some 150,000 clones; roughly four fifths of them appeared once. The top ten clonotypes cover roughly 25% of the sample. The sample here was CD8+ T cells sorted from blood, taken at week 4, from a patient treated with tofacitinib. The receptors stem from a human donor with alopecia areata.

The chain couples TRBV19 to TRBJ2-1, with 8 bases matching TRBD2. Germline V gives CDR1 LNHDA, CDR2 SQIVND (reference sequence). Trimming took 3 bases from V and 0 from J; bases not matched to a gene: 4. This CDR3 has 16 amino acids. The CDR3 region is CASSMASGLSYNEQFF. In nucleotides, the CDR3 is TGTGCCAGTAGTATGGCTAGCGGGCTCTCCTACAATGAGCAGTTCTTC.

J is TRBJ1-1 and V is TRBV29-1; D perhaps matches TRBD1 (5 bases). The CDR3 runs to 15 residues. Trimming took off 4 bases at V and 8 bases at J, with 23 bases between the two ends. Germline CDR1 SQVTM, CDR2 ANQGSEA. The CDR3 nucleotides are TGCAGCGTTGTCTCCTGGGGCAGGGACTCCCTCGAAGCTTTCTTT. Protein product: CSVVSWGRDSLEAFF. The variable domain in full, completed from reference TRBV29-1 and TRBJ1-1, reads SAVISQKPSRDICQRGTSLTIQCQVDSQVTMMFWYRQQPGQSLTLIATANQGSEATYESGFVIDKFPISRPNLTFSTLTVSNMSPEDSSIYLCSVVSWGRDSLEAFFGQGTRLTVV.

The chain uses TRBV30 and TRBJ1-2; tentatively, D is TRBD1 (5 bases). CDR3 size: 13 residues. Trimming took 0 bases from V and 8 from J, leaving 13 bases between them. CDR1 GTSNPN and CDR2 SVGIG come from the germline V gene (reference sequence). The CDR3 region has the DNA TGTGCCTGGAGTGTCTTCCCCAAGGGGGGCTACACCTTC. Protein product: CAWSVFPKGGYTF.